Shown below are 11 T cell receptor beta chains from a single sample sequenced in a study of OX40 agonist ivuxolimab in advanced cancers. The data were produced by immunoSEQ multiplex PCR, yet TCRdb's version contains in-frame clones alone and is incomplete. This table has approximately 70,000 clones, 75% to 95% appearing once. The source material was CD4+ or CD8+ T cells sorted from blood, sampled in a trial of the OX40 agonist ivuxolimab. The receptors stem from an adult with an advanced solid tumor such as melanoma, head and neck, liver or kidney cancer.

This sequence joins TRBV6-6 and TRBJ2-7, with 10 bases lining up with TRBD1. V was clipped by 6 bases and J by 1 base; unmatched bases: 9. CDR1 is MNHNY, CDR2 SVGAGI, per germline (reference sequence). The CDR3 has 16 amino acids. CDR3: CASSGPGTGESYEQYF. The CDR3 DNA is TGTGCCAGCAGCGGACCCGGGACAGGGGAATCCTACGAGCAGTACTTC.

V and J are TRBV5-6 and TRBJ2-1; the match to TRBD2 covers 11 bases. V dropped 4 bases and J dropped 0; count of bases not matched to a gene: 9. The CDR3 contains 18 residues. Germline CDR1 SGHDT, CDR2 YYEEEE. In DNA, the CDR3 is TGTGCCAGCAGCCGACTAGCGGGAAGGCAAAGCTCCTACAATGAGCAGTTCTTC. It translates to CASSRLAGRQSSYNEQFF.

The chain employs TRBV5-1 and TRBJ2-2; D is unclear. Germline CDR1 is SGHRS and CDR2 is YFSETQ. Trimming stripped 0 bases from V and 0 bases from J, with 12 bases between. The CDR3 length is 17 residues. Here the CDR3 reads CASSLGVGRSNTGELFF. DNA of the CDR3: TGCGCCAGCAGCTTGGGGGTCGGACGTTCGAACACCGGGGAGCTGTTTTTT. Filled out from reference TRBV5-1 and TRBJ2-2, the complete variable domain reads KAGVTQTPRYLIKTRGQQVTLSCSPISGHRSVSWYQQTPGQGLQFLFEYFSETQRNKGNFPGRFSGRQFSNSRSEMNVSTLELGDSALYLCASSLGVGRSNTGELFFGEGSRLTVL.

CDR3 DNA: TGTGCCAGTAGTCGCGACAGTCCCTCTGGAAACACCATATATTTT. It specifies CASSRDSPSGNTIYF. This chain links TRBV19 with TRBJ1-3; perhaps TRBD1 as D (5 bases). The ends were cut back, 5 bases at V and 0 bases at J, with 11 bases in the middle. The CDR3 has 15 amino acids. Germline values: CDR1 LNHDA, CDR2 SQIVND (reference sequence).

This rearrangement joins TRBV19 to TRBJ1-5; D possibly corresponds to TRBD1 (5 bases). CDR1 is LNHDA, CDR2 SQIVND, per germline (reference sequence). V dropped 3 bases and J dropped 5 bases, with 11 bases sitting between them. CDR3 length: 14 amino acids. The CDR3 loop reads CASSISRGDQPQHF. The DNA for the CDR3 is TGTGCCAGTAGTATTTCTAGAGGGGATCAGCCCCAGCATTTT.

The V and J genes are TRBV5-1 and TRBJ1-1; TRBD1 aligns across 8 bases. The CDR3 totals 15 residues. Unmatched junction bases numbered 9, after V lost 5 bases and J lost 3 bases. Germline V gives CDR1 SGHRS, CDR2 YFSETQ. CDR3 sequence: CASRSPGQVDTEAFF. The CDR3 DNA reads TGCGCCAGCAGGAGTCCGGGACAGGTCGACACTGAAGCTTTCTTT. Full variable domain (missing parts from reference TRBV5-1 and TRBJ1-1): KAGVTQTPRYLIKTRGQQVTLSCSPISGHRSVSWYQQTPGQGLQFLFEYFSETQRNKGNFPGRFSGRQFSNSRSEMNVSTLELGDSALYLCASRSPGQVDTEAFFGQGTRLTVV.

The CDR3 sequence: CASTRVDNQPQHF. The CDR3 DNA reads TGTGCCAGCACACGGGTTGACAATCAGCCCCAGCATTTT. The V call is TRBV28, the J call TRBJ1-5; D is uncertain. Per germline, CDR1 MDHEN and CDR2 SYDVKM. This CDR3 spans 13 amino acids. V was shortened by 7 bases and J by 3 bases, with 10 bases between the two germline ends.

For the CDR3, the DNA is TGTGCCAGCAGTTTGCCCGGGGTGGGAGAGACCCAGTACTTC. Its protein is CASSLPGVGETQYF. The V gene is TRBV27, the J gene TRBJ2-5; the D gene is possibly TRBD2 (5 bases). The V end was cut by 3 bases, the J end by 4 bases, with 12 bases between. Germline CDR1 reads MNHEY; CDR2 reads SMNVEV (reference sequence). The CDR3 consists of 14 residues.

The V call is TRBV7-3, the J call TRBJ2-7; D remains unclear. Germline V gene sequence: CDR1 SGHTA, CDR2 FQGTGA. The CDR3 has 14 amino acids. V shed 2 bases and J shed 3 bases, with 11 bases lying between them. The CDR3 nucleotides are TGTGCCAGCAGCTTAGCGTTCGGAAGCTACGAGCAGTACTTC. This gives the protein CASSLAFGSYEQYF.

The chain combines TRBV9 with TRBJ2-3; TRBD2 might be the D (6 bases). CDR3 size: 15 residues. V gave up 0 bases and J gave up 3 bases, with 11 bases separating them. The germline gives CDR1 SGDLS, CDR2 YYNGEE. The CDR3 loop reads CASSVVGRETDTQYF. DNA for the CDR3: TGTGCCAGCAGCGTAGTGGGTCGGGAGACAGATACGCAGTATTTT.

CDR3 amino acids: CASSQGDRDLYEQYF. CDR3 coding DNA: TGCGCCAGCAGCCAGGGGGACAGGGACCTATACGAGCAGTACTTC. This chain joins TRBV4-3 and TRBJ2-5; 9 nucleotides match TRBD1. The J call is uncertain, as TRBJ2-7 better fits the DNA end. This CDR3 has 15 amino acids. The germline V gene has CDR1 LGHNA and CDR2 YSLEER.